The 25 T cell receptor beta chains listed next were all sequenced from one sample in a study of T-cell reconstitution after alpha-beta-depleted transplantation in children. The library targeted TCRbeta and was prepared with unique molecular identifiers. Each CDR3 protein is one row after TCRdb ran MiXCR on the PCR reads. The table lists fewer than 550,000 distinct CDR3 sequences, roughly an eighth of them singletons. The sample in question was PBMCs, mostly from graft donor cells, obtained 180 days after TCRalphabeta/CD19-depleted stem cell transplant. The receptor source for this set is a female patient aged 2 to 10 who had a stem cell transplant for aplastic anemia, so the T cells may come from the graft donor.

This chain connects TRBV19 to TRBJ1-1; D is unresolved. The CDR3 is 15 residues long. Germline V gene sequence: CDR1 LNHDA, CDR2 SQIVND (reference sequence). V shed 3 bases and J shed 0 bases, with 11 bases lying between them. Here the CDR3 reads CASSIQEGLNTEAFF. As DNA, the CDR3 is TGTGCCAGTAGTATTCAGGAGGGTTTGAACACTGAAGCTTTCTTT.

The rearrangement uses TRBV6-2 or TRBV6-3 and TRBJ2-7; 7 bases are a match to TRBD1. CDR3 length equals 15 residues. Germline V CDR1 and CDR2: MNHEY, SVGEGT. With 6 bases clipped from V and 2 bases from J, the junction kept 10 bases outside the gene matches. CDR3 protein: CASRATRQGTYEQYF. Written as DNA, the CDR3 is TGTGCCAGCAGAGCTACCCGACAGGGAACCTACGAGCAGTACTTC.

The V gene is TRBV20-1, the J gene TRBJ2-3, with D unclear. CDR1 is DFQATT and CDR2 is SNEGSKA in the germline V gene (reference sequence). The CDR3 covers 16 residues. V gave up 0 bases and J gave up 0 bases, with 13 bases separating them. CDR3 nucleotides: TGCAGTGCTAGAGACACACATTCCCCTAGCACAGATACGCAGTATTTT. Translated: CSARDTHSPSTDTQYF.

The V gene is TRBV7-9, the J gene TRBJ2-1, with TRBD1 identical over 7 bases. Germline V CDR1 and CDR2: SEHNR, FQNEAQ (reference sequence). V was clipped by 3 bases and J by 3 bases; unmatched bases: 2. CDR3 size: 14 residues. CDR3 nucleotide sequence: TGTGCCAGCAGCTTTGGGACAGACTACAATGAGCAGTTCTTC. Amino acids: CASSFGTDYNEQFF.

This clonotype was seen more than once but under ten times. This sequence joins TRBV10-3 and TRBJ2-3, with 7 bases lining up with TRBD2. The CDR3 covers 17 residues. J lost 2 bases, V lost 0 bases, and 8 bases had no gene match. Germline values: CDR1 ENHRY, CDR2 SYGVKD. The CDR3 DNA reads TGTGCCATCAGTGAGTCTACTGAGCGGGAAGTCACAGATACGCAGTATTTT. Translated, it gives CAISESTEREVTDTQYF.

At least ten counts were recorded for this clonotype. This chain connects TRBV29-1 to TRBJ2-5; D possibly matches TRBD1 or TRBD2 (5 bases each). The V end lost 7 bases, the J end lost 5 bases, and 20 bases lay between the germline ends. Germline V CDR1 and CDR2: SQVTM, ANQGSEA. The CDR3 length is 14 residues. The CDR3 sequence is CSAPTGTSFETQYF. CDR3 coding DNA: TGCAGCGCGCCAACCGGGACCTCCTTCGAGACCCAGTACTTC.

This clonotype was found a few times. The gene calls are TRBV27 and TRBJ2-7; TRBD2 agrees at 7 bases. CDR3 length equals 15 residues. Losses at the gene ends were 3 bases for V and 2 bases for J; bases not matched to a gene: 7. CDR1 and CDR2 (germline): MNHEY, SMNVEV (reference sequence). For the CDR3, the DNA is TGTGCCAGCAGTTTGAGGTCGGGACTACCCTACGAGCAGTACTTC. This sequence encodes CASSLRSGLPYEQYF.

This clonotype was counted a few times. The rearrangement uses TRBV27 and TRBJ1-2; 8 bases match TRBD1. The J segment lost 4 bases and the V segment lost 5 bases, leaving 9 bases of the junction unmatched. CDR1 is MNHEY and CDR2 is SMNVEV in the germline V gene (reference sequence). The length of the CDR3 is 15 residues. The DNA of the CDR3 is TGTGCCAGCAGTCCCAGTCAGGGGGCTGGCTATGGCTACACCTTC. Protein sequence: CASSPSQGAGYGYTF.

This clonotype was seen ten or more times. The V and J genes are TRBV11-2 and TRBJ2-5, with a weak D call TRBD2 (6 bases). Trimming removed 1 base from V and 1 base from J, with 19 bases in between. Germline V gives CDR1 SGHAT, CDR2 FQNNGV. CDR3 length: 18 residues. The DNA for the CDR3 is TGTGCCAGCAGCTTAGGGTATTTGCGACTAGGGATCCAAGAGACCCAGTACTTC. This sequence encodes CASSLGYLRLGIQETQYF.

This clonotype was observed many times. This chain connects TRBV20-1 to TRBJ2-3, with 9 bases fitting TRBD2. The CDR3 covers 17 residues. Germline V gives CDR1 DFQATT, CDR2 SNEGSKA (reference sequence). V shed 3 bases and J 2 bases; nucleotides not matched to a gene: 12. The CDR3 sequence is CSASVSPTSGNTDTQYF. CDR3 DNA sequence: TGCAGTGCTAGTGTATCTCCGACTAGCGGAAACACAGATACGCAGTATTTT.

V gene TRBV20-1 combines with J gene TRBJ1-5, with D possibly being TRBD1 (6 bases). Germline V gene data show CDR1 as DFQATT and CDR2 as SNEGSKA (reference sequence). The V gene lost 1 base and the J gene lost 4 bases, with 23 bases spanning the gap. The CDR3 consists of 18 residues. The CDR3 DNA is TGCAGTGCTAGAGGGAGTCCGTCACAGGGTGGTGGGAATCAGCCCCAGCATTTT. It encodes CSARGSPSQGGGNQPQHF.

This clonotype was counted a few times. The chain employs TRBV5-5 and TRBJ1-2, with TRBD1 matching over 7 bases. V gave up 0 bases and J gave up 0 bases; unmatched junction bases: 8. Germline assignment: CDR1 SGHKS and CDR2 YYEKEE (reference sequence). This CDR3 contains 17 residues. CDR3 nucleotides: TGTGCCAGCAGCTTGGGGTGGAGGGGACAGTCTAACTATGGCTACACCTTC. It specifies CASSLGWRGQSNYGYTF.

The chain employs TRBV7-2 and TRBJ1-3; D is uncertain. Deletions cut 5 bases from V and 0 bases from J, with 8 bases between. The CDR3 length is 14 residues. Germline V gene sequence: CDR1 SGHTA, CDR2 FQGNSA. Here the CDR3 reads CASSLESSGNTIYF. CDR3 in DNA: TGTGCCAGCAGCCTCGAGAGCTCTGGAAACACCATATATTTT.

V gene TRBV4-3 combines with J gene TRBJ1-5; D unresolved. CDR3 length equals 17 residues. Looked up from germline, CDR1 is LGHNA and CDR2 is YSLEER. V was clipped by 0 bases and J by 1 base, with 13 bases between them. CDR3 in amino acids: CASSQELGIWSNQPQHF. The CDR3 DNA sequence: TGCGCCAGCAGCCAAGAATTGGGGATTTGGAGCAATCAGCCCCAGCATTTT.

This clonotype has a handful of counts. V and J are TRBV20-1 and TRBJ2-1, with D possibly being TRBD1 or TRBD2 (5 bases each). Germline V gene lookup returns CDR1 DFQATT and CDR2 SNEGSKA (reference sequence). Trimming shortened V by 1 base and J by 2 bases, and 18 bases separated the two germline ends. The CDR3 is 17 residues long. CDR3 sequence (DNA): TGCAGTGCTAGAGCAGGGAGAGGGAGTGGAACCTACAATGAGCAGTTCTTC. It yields the protein CSARAGRGSGTYNEQFF.

This rearrangement joins TRBV28 to TRBJ1-5, with TRBD1 as a possible D gene (5 bases). Germline CDR1 is MDHEN and CDR2 is SYDVKM. Trimming left V 5 bases short and J 0 bases short, with 14 bases between. The CDR3 extends over 16 amino acids. The CDR3 nucleotides are TGTGCCAGCAGTAACCCGTCGGGGGTTAGCAATCAGCCCCAGCATTTT. It translates to CASSNPSGVSNQPQHF.

This clonotype showed up just a few times. V is TRBV12-3 or TRBV12-4 and J is TRBJ1-5; D gene uncertain. This CDR3 has 13 amino acids. V lost 7 bases and J lost 5, with 12 bases in between. The CDR3 sequence is CASTLFLDQPQHF. The CDR3 nucleotides are TGTGCCAGCACCCTTTTCCTCGATCAGCCCCAGCATTTT.

The chain carries TRBV29-1 and TRBJ1-1, with a tentative D call TRBD1 (5 bases). The CDR3 covers 14 residues. Trimming took off 1 base at V and 1 base at J, with 10 bases between the two ends. In germline, CDR1 is SQVTM, CDR2 ANQGSEA. CDR3 nucleotide sequence: TGCAGCGTTGAAGGAAGGGGACGGAACACTGAAGCTTTCTTT. Protein product: CSVEGRGRNTEAFF.

In its sample, this clonotype was seen a few times. The rearrangement uses TRBV7-6 and TRBJ2-2; TRBD2 aligns across 9 bases. The CDR3 length is 16 residues. Germline V gene lookup returns CDR1 SGHVS and CDR2 FNYEAQ. V gave up 2 bases and J gave up 6 bases; unmatched junction bases: 7. The CDR3 nucleotides read TGTGCCAGCAGCTTACCGCGCCTAGCGGGGCCCGGGGAGCTGTTTTTT. Translating gives CASSLPRLAGPGELFF. The full variable domain, rest sourced from reference TRBV7-6 and TRBJ2-2, is GAGVSQSPRYKVTKRGQDVALRCDPISGHVSLYWYRQALGQGPEFLTYFNYEAQQDKSGLPNDRFSAERPEGSISTLTIQRTEQRDSAMYRCASSLPRLAGPGELFFGEGSRLTVL.

The chain carries TRBV20-1 and TRBJ2-5; D is uncertain. CDR1 DFQATT and CDR2 SNEGSKA come from the germline V gene (reference sequence). Trimming shortened V by 4 bases and J by 4 bases, and 10 bases separated the two germline ends. CDR3 size: 12 residues. This CDR3 is CSATFGIETQYF. CDR3 bases: TGCAGTGCTACTTTTGGGATAGAGACCCAGTACTTC.

This chain uses TRBV20-1 with TRBJ1-5, with TRBD1 as a possible D gene (6 bases). Between the trimmed V and J ends, which lost 3 bases and 7 bases, there was a span of 16 bases. Germline V lookup: CDR1 DFQATT, CDR2 SNEGSKA (reference sequence). The CDR3 spans 14 residues. The CDR3 DNA reads TGCAGTGCTAGCCAGACAGGTTTCCGGCAGCCCCAGCATTTT. Translated, it gives CSASQTGFRQPQHF.

This clonotype was counted a few times. The J gene is TRBJ1-2, the V gene TRBV7-2; D is perhaps TRBD1 (6 bases). Germline CDR1 reads SGHTA; CDR2 reads FQGNSA. The V end was cut by 5 bases, the J end by 1 base, with 14 bases between. CDR3 size: 15 residues. The CDR3 DNA sequence: TGTGCCAGCAGCCTACGGACAGTCCTTAACTATGGCTACACCTTC. Encoded protein: CASSLRTVLNYGYTF.

This clonotype has only a few counts. The rearrangement joins TRBV29-1 to TRBJ1-2, with a weak D call TRBD1 (6 bases). CDR1 is SQVTM and CDR2 is ANQGSEA in the germline V gene. The CDR3 spans 15 residues. Trimming left V 6 bases short and J 0 bases short, with 17 bases between. CDR3 in DNA: TGCAGCGTGGTTAAGTGGCAGGGGTCTAACTATGGCTACACCTTC. Translation gives CSVVKWQGSNYGYTF.

The table lists this clonotype with a few counts. The chain is built from TRBV5-8 and TRBJ2-1; either TRBD1 or TRBD2 may supply D (6 bases each). The ends were cut back, 5 bases at V and 7 bases at J, with 13 bases in the middle. The CDR3 consists of 13 residues. CDR1 and CDR2 (germline): SGHTS, YDEGEE. The CDR3 is CASRNRRGNEQFF. CDR3 in DNA: TGTGCCAGCAGGAACAGGAGGGGGAATGAGCAGTTCTTC.

This clonotype has a count of ten or more. The chain combines TRBV7-2 with TRBJ2-3; possibly TRBD1 or TRBD2 for D (5 bases each). The V end lost 2 bases, the J end lost 1 base, and 16 bases lay between the germline ends. CDR3 size: 17 residues. Germline V gene sequence: CDR1 SGHTA, CDR2 FQGNSA. CDR3 DNA: TGTGCCAGCAGCTTAAACAGGCAGGTGGGGGGCACAGATACGCAGTATTTT. Its protein is CASSLNRQVGGTDTQYF.